This T cell receptor (beta chain) was identified in a study of neoadjuvant anti-PD-1 for oral cavity cancer. The CDR3 length is 12 residues. The germline V gene encodes CDR1 MNHEY and CDR2 SMNVEV (reference sequence). The V and J ends lost 6 bases and 5 bases, in that order; junction bases with no gene match: 3. Time point in this sample: after neoadjuvant nivolumab, at surgical resection. Patients had newly diagnosed, untreated stage II-IVA oral cavity squamous cell carcinoma. The patients had HPV-negative, locally advanced oral cavity squamous cell carcinoma. This clone has a handful of counts. Its cognate antigen is unknown. Additional DNA sequences in this sample encode the identical CDR3. Overall study results and limits: Post-nivolumab, blood T cell clonality was significantly elevated in non-responders.

Sequencing was performed with immunoSEQ multiplex PCR; in TCRdb, only in-frame clones are kept and a portion is missing. The sample records around 13,000 clones, around 74% being singletons. The sequences come from PBMCs, collected after nivolumab (anti-PD-1) treatment. V usage is TRBV27 and J usage is TRBJ1-2, with 7 bases aligning to TRBD1. The TCR was taken from a person aged 35-79 years with oral cavity squamous cell carcinoma. The DNA of the CDR3 is TGTGCCAGCAGACAGGGGTCGTATGGCTACACCTTC. Its protein is CASRQGSYGYTF.